This T cell receptor beta chain was found in a study of blood T cell repertoires in COVID-19. Study overall: Sources were T cells, B-cell-depleted T cells, or PBMCs; the material itself was cDNA or gDNA.

The germline gives CDR1 WNHNN, CDR2 SYGVQD (reference sequence). J was trimmed by 5 bases and V by 8 bases; bases with no gene match: 2. This CDR3 spans 12 amino acids. Generated by immunoSEQ multiplex PCR, the TCRdb table keeps only in-frame clones and is missing some. The sample contains 13,000 or so clones, roughly 93% of which appear only once. The J gene is TRBJ1-1, the V gene TRBV10-1; 10 nucleotides line up with TRBD1. Sequencing was carried out using peripheral blood. The TCR sequence derives from a human donor in a cohort sampled during active COVID-19. The CDR3 here is CASGQGGTEAFF. In DNA, the CDR3 is TGCGCCAGCGGACAGGGGGGGACTGAAGCTTTCTTT.